These T cell receptor beta chains were read from a single sample in a study of shared clonotypes between healthy human individuals. Data came from immunoSEQ multiplex PCR; TCRdb stores just in-frame clones and leaves some out. Among around 2,000,000 clones, just under 95% were seen once, and the ten largest hold 1.2%. Material for sequencing was naive CD8+ T cells sorted from blood. These receptors were collected from a man aged 18 to 30 in good health. CDR3s include the opening cysteine and the closing phenylalanine or tryptophan. The D gene is left open where the match is weak. Some rows mark clone size as missing; the rest say once, few, many or name a class of expanded clone.

>TRBD1|.|TRBV28|TRBJ2-7
TGTGCCAGCAGTGGGACAGGAGCCTCCTACGAGCAGTACTTC
CASSGTGASYEQYF
>.|.|TRBV5-4|TRBJ2-2
TGTGCCAGCAGCCCGGATATTACGGCAGCCACCGGGGAGCTGTTTTTT
CASSPDITAATGELFF
>.|.|TRBV7-9|TRBJ2-2
TGTGCCAGCAGCGCCAGGGGCCGTGAGAACACCGGGGAGCTGTTTTTT
CASSARGRENTGELFF
>TRBD2|.|TRBV12-5|TRBJ2-1
TGTGCTAGTGGTTTGGTAAATAGCGGGAGAGACAATGAGCAGTTCTTC
CASGLVNSGRDNEQFF
>TRBD2|.|TRBV7-2|TRBJ2-1
TGTGCCAGCAGCTTATGGCCTAGCGGGAGTCCCTACAATGAGCAGTTCTTC
CASSLWPSGSPYNEQFF
>TRBD1|.|TRBV10-3|TRBJ2-5
TGTGCCATCAGTGAGTCTGGGACAGGGGTTTGGGAGACCCAGTACTTC
CAISESGTGVWETQYF
>.|.|TRBV4-3|TRBJ2-7
TGCGCCAGCAGCCAACCACGACAGTCATCGGGCTACGAGCAGTACTTC
CASSQPRQSSGYEQYF
>.|once|TRBV6-5|TRBJ1-4
TGTGCCAGCAGTCCCCTCCAGGGTATTAATGAAAAACTGTTTTTT
CASSPLQGINEKLFF
>.|.|TRBV4-3|TRBJ2-3
TGCGCCAGCAGCCAAGCTCCCGGCACAGATACGCAGTATTTT
CASSQAPGTDTQYF
>.|.|TRBV27|TRBJ1-6
TGTGCCAGCAGTTACCCAGGTGCTAATTCACCCCTCCACTTT
CASSYPGANSPLHF
>.|.|TRBV27|TRBJ1-1
TGTGCCAGCAGTCCAAGGGACGGGAACACTGAAGCTTTCTTT
CASSPRDGNTEAFF
>TRBD2|once|TRBV4-2|TRBJ2-7
TGTGCCAGCAGGCACATAGCGGGAGGGCTCTCCTACGAGCAGTACTTC
CASRHIAGGLSYEQYF
>TRBD1|.|TRBV27|TRBJ2-3
TGTGCCAGCTCATCAACAGGGGTAAGGATGCCAGATACGCAGTATTTT
CASSSTGVRMPDTQYF
>.|.|TRBV6-5|TRBJ2-2
TGTGCCAGCAGTTACTCAACAGACAGTCCCACCGGGGAGCTGTTTTTT
CASSYSTDSPTGELFF
>TRBD2|.|TRBV2|TRBJ2-1
TGTGCCAGCAGGCTACTAGCGGCAGCCTTCAATGAGCAGTTCTTC
CASRLLAAAFNEQFF
>TRBD1|once|TRBV30|TRBJ2-7
TGTGCCTGGAGTCCCGGGACAGGGGGGAGGTACGAGCAGTACTTC
CAWSPGTGGRYEQYF
>TRBD2|.|TRBV7-9|TRBJ2-1
TGTGCCAGCAGCGGACGAGCGGGAGGGCCCCACAATGAGCAGTTCTTC
CASSGRAGGPHNEQFF
>TRBD1|once|TRBV6-1|TRBJ2-5
TGTGCCAGCAGTGAAGTGGACAGGGCGGAGACCCAGTACTTC
CASSEVDRAETQYF
>.|.|TRBV19|TRBJ1-6
TGTGCCAGTAGTATAGCCCAGGAGGCACCCCTCCACTTT
CASSIAQEAPLHF
>TRBD1|.|TRBV19|TRBJ1-5
TGTGCCAGTACCATAGGGACAGCGAGCAATCAGCCCCAGCATTTT
CASTIGTASNQPQHF
>TRBD2|.|TRBV5-6|TRBJ2-1
TGTGCCAGCAGCTTGGCCCGGCTAGCGGGAGGGCCTAACTACAATGAGCAGTTCTTC
CASSLARLAGGPNYNEQFF
>.|.|TRBV19|TRBJ1-1
TGTGCCAGTAGTTTAAAACACTTAATGAACACTGAAGCTTTCTTT
CASSLKHLMNTEAFF